The text below deals with one TCR beta chain. The source of the sample is a study of blood T cells in healthy people across ages. Germline V gives CDR1 DFQATT, CDR2 SNEGSKA (reference sequence). The CDR3 contains 14 residues. The V end lost 3 bases, the J end lost 4 bases, and 13 bases lay between the germline ends. A second PCR, run for roughly 7 to 11 cycles, used a sample-barcoded 5' primer plus a J-beta primer mix. In TCRdb, the 5' RACE reads were re-called with MiXCR into one record per CDR3 protein. The sample lists 580,000 or so distinct CDR3 sequences, roughly 48% occurring once. The chain links TRBV20-1 to TRBJ1-5; perhaps TRBD1 as D (5 bases). This TCR came from a man older than 75 in good health. Sequenced material: blood. CDR3 region: CSASSGPKNQPQHF. The CDR3 DNA reads as TGCAGTGCTAGTTCGGGGCCCAAAAATCAGCCCCAGCATTTT.